These 16 T cell receptor beta chains originate from one sample sequenced in a study of CD8 T cells in Susac syndrome. Roughly 0.45 to 1 ug RNA was reverse transcribed with random hexamers. A single record per CDR3 protein comes from TCRdb applying MiXCR to the immunoSEQ multiplex PCR reads. The repertoire holds 240,000 or so distinct CDR3 sequences, with 90% to 96% as singletons. Sequencing input: CD4+ T cells from PBMCs. Receptors were obtained from a human donor with Susac syndrome.

This clonotype was picked up one time. This chain joins TRBV20-1 and TRBJ2-3; 10 bases match TRBD1. The CDR3 is 15 residues long. V lost 5 bases to trimming and J lost 7 bases; unmatched junction nucleotides: 12. The germline V gene has CDR1 DFQATT and CDR2 SNEGSKA (reference sequence). This CDR3 is CSAPQGQGNLNTQYF. CDR3 bases: TGCAGTGCTCCCCAGGGACAGGGGAATTTAAATACGCAGTATTTT.

The gene calls are TRBV10-3 and TRBJ2-5; 10 nucleotides line up with TRBD1. The CDR3 runs to 16 residues. Germline V CDR1 and CDR2: ENHRY, SYGVKD. V was clipped by 2 bases and J by 2 bases; unmatched bases: 5. This chain's CDR3 is CAISEVGQGRQETQYF. The CDR3 DNA reads as TGTGCCATCAGTGAGGTGGGACAGGGGCGTCAAGAGACCCAGTACTTC.

V is TRBV7-9 and J is TRBJ2-7, with 9 nucleotides matching TRBD2. This CDR3 is built from 15 residues. V lost 3 bases to trimming and J lost 0 bases; unmatched junction nucleotides: 3. CDR1 SEHNR and CDR2 FQNEAQ come from the germline V gene (reference sequence). In DNA form, the CDR3 reads TGTGCCAGCAGCTTTAGCGGGAGTTCCTCCTACGAGCAGTACTTC. This gives the protein CASSFSGSSSYEQYF. Together with reference TRBV7-9 and TRBJ2-7, the CDR3 gives the full variable domain: DTGVSQNPRHKITKRGQNVTFRCDPISEHNRLYWYRQTLGQGPEFLTYFQNEAQLEKSRLLSDRFSAERPKGSFSTLEIQRTEQGDSAMYLCASSFSGSSSYEQYFGPGTRLTVT.

The V and J genes are TRBV27 and TRBJ2-1; 12 bases align to TRBD2. The trim removed 5 bases at V and 1 base at J, leaving 6 bases unmatched. There are 17 residues in the CDR3. Germline V lookup: CDR1 MNHEY, CDR2 SMNVEV (reference sequence). The CDR3 DNA reads TGTGCCAGCAGTCAAGGGACTAGCGGGCTTTCCTACAATGAGCAGTTCTTC. Residues: CASSQGTSGLSYNEQFF.

V and J are TRBV29-1 and TRBJ1-5; 8 bases line up with TRBD1. V was clipped by 5 bases and J by 1 base; unmatched bases: 1. The CDR3 contains 13 residues. Germline values: CDR1 SQVTM, CDR2 ANQGSEA. In DNA, the CDR3 is TGCAGCGTTCGGGACAGGAGCAATCAGCCCCAGCATTTT. It translates to CSVRDRSNQPQHF.

The chain carries TRBV20-1 and TRBJ2-6; D is unresolved. The germline V gene has CDR1 DFQATT and CDR2 SNEGSKA (reference sequence). The ends were cut back, 3 bases at V and 0 bases at J, with 12 bases in the middle. This CDR3 has 16 amino acids. The CDR3 is CSASLGSTSGANVLTF. Here the CDR3 DNA reads TGCAGTGCTAGTCTGGGTAGCACCTCTGGGGCCAACGTCCTGACTTTC.

The chain recombines TRBV7-3 with TRBJ1-1, with D tentatively TRBD1 (6 bases). Germline CDR1 reads SGHTA; CDR2 reads FQGTGA. V was cut by 9 bases and J by 8 bases, with 13 bases left in between. The CDR3 covers 11 residues. As DNA, the CDR3 is TGTGCCAGGGGGGGGGCACCCGAAGCTTTCTTT. Its protein product is CARGGAPEAFF.

J is TRBJ2-3 and V is TRBV5-4; D gene uncertain. Germline CDR1 is SGHNT and CDR2 is YYREEE (reference sequence). The germline V and J ends were trimmed by 4 bases and 1 base, with 7 bases remaining between them. CDR3 length: 13 amino acids. CDR3 loop: CASSPERTDTQYF. Written as DNA, the CDR3 is TGTGCCAGCAGCCCTGAACGCACAGATACGCAGTATTTT.

The V call is TRBV9, the J call TRBJ2-3; 11 bases fit TRBD2. CDR1 SGDLS and CDR2 YYNGEE come from the germline V gene. Germline trimming cut 3 bases from V and 5 bases from J; bases unmatched to any gene: 2. This CDR3 region has 14 residues. The CDR3 sequence: CASSAGLAVDTQYF. CDR3 coding DNA: TGTGCCAGCAGCGCGGGACTAGCGGTAGATACGCAGTATTTT.

This rearrangement joins TRBV7-9 to TRBJ1-1; possible D gene TRBD1, 5 bases. V lost 7 bases and J 4 bases, leaving 16 bases between the germline ends. The CDR3 contains 14 residues. Germline CDR1 reads SEHNR; CDR2 reads FQNEAQ (reference sequence). This CDR3 reads CASTLGQGGTEAFF. Here the CDR3 DNA reads TGTGCCAGCACTCTAGGGCAGGGCGGCACTGAAGCTTTCTTT.

V gene TRBV29-1 combines with J gene TRBJ1-5, with D uncertain. V gave up 0 bases and J gave up 7 bases, with 10 bases separating them. The germline gives CDR1 SQVTM, CDR2 ANQGSEA. CDR3 length: 13 amino acids. CDR3 coding DNA: TGCAGCGTTGAAGATCCTCCGGGACAGCCCCAGCATTTT. This encodes CSVEDPPGQPQHF.

The chain links TRBV6-6 to TRBJ2-1; 11 positions match TRBD2. There are 16 residues in the CDR3. The V gene's germline CDR1 is MNHNY and CDR2 SVGAGI (reference sequence). The J segment lost 5 bases and the V segment lost 4 bases, leaving 7 bases of the junction unmatched. The DNA for the CDR3 is TGTGCCAGCAGTTCCGCCGGGACTAGCGGAAACAATGAGCAGTTCTTC. Residues: CASSSAGTSGNNEQFF.

V is TRBV29-1 and J is TRBJ1-2; D unclear. Germline loops: CDR1 SQVTM, CDR2 ANQGSEA. The V gene lost 4 bases and the J gene lost 5 bases, with 11 bases spanning the gap. The CDR3 is 12 residues long. The CDR3 DNA reads as TGCAGCGTTGCGGGGTCAGCTTATGGCTACACCTTC. It yields the protein CSVAGSAYGYTF. The full variable domain, with the rest looked up from reference TRBV29-1 and TRBJ1-2, is SAVISQKPSRDICQRGTSLTIQCQVDSQVTMMFWYRQQPGQSLTLIATANQGSEATYESGFVIDKFPISRPNLTFSTLTVSNMSPEDSSIYLCSVAGSAYGYTFGSGTRLTVV.

J is TRBJ2-7 and V is TRBV7-9; no clear D. The ends were cut back, 4 bases at V and 4 bases at J, with 14 bases in the middle. The CDR3 length is 14 residues. Germline assignment: CDR1 SEHNR and CDR2 FQNEAQ (reference sequence). The CDR3 coding sequence is TGTGCCAGCAGCTCAAAGGCTTTCGGATACGAGCAGTACTTC. Translated: CASSSKAFGYEQYF.

J is TRBJ2-7 and V is TRBV13; D not resolved. The V and J ends lost 6 bases and 6 bases respectively, with 12 bases between them. The germline gives CDR1 PRHDT, CDR2 FYEKMQ (reference sequence). The CDR3 spans 12 residues. CDR3 loop: CASRPLLGEQYF. CDR3 coding DNA: TGTGCCAGCAGGCCCCTCCTGGGCGAGCAGTACTTC. Drawing the rest from reference TRBV13 and TRBJ2-7, the complete variable domain is AAGVIQSPRHLIKEKRETATLKCYPIPRHDTVYWYQQGPGQDPQFLISFYEKMQSDKGSIPDRFSAQQFSDYHSELNMSSLELGDSALYFCASRPLLGEQYFGPGTRLTVT.

The chain links TRBV20-1 to TRBJ2-1; 10 positions match TRBD2. This CDR3 has 15 residues. V lost 5 bases, J lost 10 bases, and 14 bases stayed unmatched. The germline gives CDR1 DFQATT, CDR2 SNEGSKA (reference sequence). The CDR3 DNA sequence: TGCAGTGCTCGGTCGACTAGCGGGCCCCAGGGGGAGCAGTTCTTC. Its protein product is CSARSTSGPQGEQFF.